This T cell receptor (beta chain) is from a study of blood T cell repertoires in COVID-19. Looking at the study overall: There were acute and convalescent COVID-19 samples, and they came from the United States, Italy and Spain. Nucleic acid was either cDNA or gDNA, and it came from T cells, B-cell-depleted T cells, or PBMCs.

Seattle participants joined during active infection and were tracked over time. Authors' data handling: Reference gene primer amplification in the assay estimated nucleated cell counts. Clones were sequenced by immunoSEQ multiplex PCR, and TCRdb holds only the in-frame ones, with some missing. Clonal size and the V and J genes are those of that table, whereas D and trimming came from the DNA. The sample consists of around 120,000 clones, around 90% of them appearing once. The receptor comes from a woman between 55 and 75 years old with COVID-19, enrolled during active disease. Sample: peripheral blood.

The CDR3 protein is CASRRTFNYGYTF. Written as DNA, the CDR3 is TGTGCCAGCAGACGTACTTTTAACTATGGCTACACCTTC. The chain employs TRBV5-5 and TRBJ1-2; unclear D gene. The CDR3 covers 13 residues. V was trimmed by 5 bases and J by 1 base, leaving 9 bases between them. CDR1 SGHKS and CDR2 YYEKEE come from the germline V gene (reference sequence).